The sequence of this TCR beta chain was determined in a study of OX40 agonist ivuxolimab in advanced cancers. Study as a whole: An agonistic human IgG2 monoclonal antibody against OX40 (CD134) was given. Cancers in dose escalation were hepatocellular, melanoma, renal cell and head and neck. Partial responses were observed in three patients, of whom one had hepatocellular carcinoma and two had cutaneous melanoma. Study-wide findings and caveats: CD4+ and CD8+ blood T cells expanded clonally by week 6 at 0.1 to 3.0 mg/kg.

Trimming took off 0 bases at V and 0 bases at J, with 9 bases between the two ends. The CDR3 has 16 residues. CDR1 and CDR2 from the germline V gene are WSHSY and SAAADI. About this clone: The antigen is unknown.

Sequenced by immunoSEQ multiplex PCR; TCRdb stores in-frame clones only, minus some. The sample has more than 55,000 clones; nearly 95% are singletons. The sequence derives from an adult with an advanced solid tumor such as melanoma, head and neck, liver or kidney cancer. The source material was CD4+ or CD8+ T cells sorted from blood, sampled in a trial of the OX40 agonist ivuxolimab. The genes are TRBV10-2 and TRBJ2-4; weak D call: TRBD2 (6 bases). DNA for the CDR3: TGCGCCAGCAGTGAGTCCGGGGGAATAGCCAAAAACATTCAGTACTTC. This gives the protein CASSESGGIAKNIQYF.